This TCR beta chain was documented in a study of identical twins. The germline V and J ends were trimmed by 0 bases and 5 bases, with 7 bases remaining between them. Germline V CDR1 and CDR2: MNHEY, SVGAGI. The CDR3 consists of 14 residues. One entry per CDR3 protein, called by TCRdb with MiXCR from the 5' RACE reads. The data contain 450,000 or so distinct CDR3 sequences, more than 13% of them seen just once; the ten biggest clones take up about 0.52%. This clonotype was observed a few times. The sample was also reused in another study, on yellow fever vaccine responses in identical twins.

V is TRBV6-5 and J is TRBJ2-2; TRBD1 might be the D (5 bases). This TCR derives from a young woman in good health. The sequencing input was CD4+ T cells sorted from blood. Written as DNA, the CDR3 is TGTGCCAGCAGTTACTCCCGACAGACCGGGGAGCTGTTTTTT. This codes for CASSYSRQTGELFF.